Listed here are 4 T cell receptor beta chains from one sample, sequenced in a study of blood T cell repertoires in COVID-19. Here immunoSEQ multiplex PCR was the method, and the copy in TCRdb shows in-frame clones only, minus some. This sample carries about 260,000 clones, about 85% of them seen once, and the ten largest clones take roughly 4%. The sequenced sample was peripheral blood. Receptor source: a man aged 55 to 70 who had recovered from COVID-19.

This sequence joins TRBV19 and TRBJ1-2, with 8 bases lining up with TRBD1. The CDR3 consists of 16 residues. The trim removed 3 bases at V and 1 base at J, leaving 7 bases unmatched. CDR1 LNHDA and CDR2 SQIVND come from the germline V gene (reference sequence). The CDR3 region is CASSINQGAVNYGYTF. Here the CDR3 DNA reads TGTGCCAGTAGTATTAATCAGGGGGCTGTTAACTATGGCTACACCTTC.

V is TRBV5-5 and J is TRBJ1-2; unclear D gene. The CDR3 extends over 12 amino acids. CDR1 is SGHKS and CDR2 is YYEKEE in the germline V gene (reference sequence). Trimming cost V 0 bases and J 4 bases, with 4 bases left between them. CDR3 region: CASSLVSYGYTF. As DNA, the CDR3 is TGTGCCAGCAGCTTGGTCTCCTATGGCTACACCTTC.

The chain has TRBV12-5 and TRBJ1-2, with TRBD1 matching over 10 bases. The junction had 6 bases not matched to a gene; V was cut back by 2 bases and J by 6 bases. The CDR3 is 15 amino acids. Germline CDR1 reads LGHNT; CDR2 reads FRNRAP. CDR3 nucleotide sequence: TGTGCTAGTGGTTTGTCCGGACAGGGGGACGATGGCTACACCTTC. Translating gives CASGLSGQGDDGYTF.

This chain uses TRBV6-2 or TRBV6-3 with TRBJ2-7, with 8 positions matching TRBD1. The trim removed 6 bases at V and 6 bases at J, leaving 13 bases unmatched. This CDR3 spans 15 amino acids. Germline V CDR1 and CDR2: MNHEY, SVGEGT. Written as DNA, the CDR3 is TGTGCCAGCAGCCTTGCTCCGGACAGGGTCAGCGAGCAGTACTTC. Protein: CASSLAPDRVSEQYF.